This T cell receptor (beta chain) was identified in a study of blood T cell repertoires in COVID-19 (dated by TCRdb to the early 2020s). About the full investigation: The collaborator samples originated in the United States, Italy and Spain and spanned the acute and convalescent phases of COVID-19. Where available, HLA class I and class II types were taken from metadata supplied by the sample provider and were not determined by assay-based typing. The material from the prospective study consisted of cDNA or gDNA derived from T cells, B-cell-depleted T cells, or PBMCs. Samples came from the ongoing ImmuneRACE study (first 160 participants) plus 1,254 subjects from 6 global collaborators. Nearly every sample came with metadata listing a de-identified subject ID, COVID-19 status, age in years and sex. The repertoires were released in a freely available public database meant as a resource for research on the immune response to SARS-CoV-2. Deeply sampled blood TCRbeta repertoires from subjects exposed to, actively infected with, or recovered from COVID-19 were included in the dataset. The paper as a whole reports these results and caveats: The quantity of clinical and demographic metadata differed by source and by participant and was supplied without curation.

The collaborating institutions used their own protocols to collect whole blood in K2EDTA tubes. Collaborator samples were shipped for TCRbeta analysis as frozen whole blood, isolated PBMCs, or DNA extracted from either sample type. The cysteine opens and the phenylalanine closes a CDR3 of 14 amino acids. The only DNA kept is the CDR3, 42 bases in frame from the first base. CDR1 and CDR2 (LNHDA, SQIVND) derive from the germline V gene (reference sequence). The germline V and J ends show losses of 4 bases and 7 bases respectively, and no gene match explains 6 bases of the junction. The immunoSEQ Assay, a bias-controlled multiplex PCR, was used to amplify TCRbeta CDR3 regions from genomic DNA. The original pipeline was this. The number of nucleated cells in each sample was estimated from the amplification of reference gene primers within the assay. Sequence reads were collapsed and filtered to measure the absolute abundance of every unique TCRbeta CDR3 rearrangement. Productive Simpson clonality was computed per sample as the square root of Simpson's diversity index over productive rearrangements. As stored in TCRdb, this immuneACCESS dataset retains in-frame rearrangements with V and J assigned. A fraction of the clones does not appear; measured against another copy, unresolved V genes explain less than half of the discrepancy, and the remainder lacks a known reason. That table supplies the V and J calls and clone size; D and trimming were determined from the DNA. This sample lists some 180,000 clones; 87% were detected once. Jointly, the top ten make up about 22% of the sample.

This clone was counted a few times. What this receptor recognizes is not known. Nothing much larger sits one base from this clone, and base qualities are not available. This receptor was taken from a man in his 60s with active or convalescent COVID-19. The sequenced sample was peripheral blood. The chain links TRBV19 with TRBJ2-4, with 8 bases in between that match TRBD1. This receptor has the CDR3 CASSTSNRGNIQYF. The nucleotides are TGTGCCAGTAGTACGAGCAACAGGGGGAACATTCAGTACTTC.